The 24 T cell receptor beta chains listed next were all sequenced from one sample in a study of blood T cells in healthy people across ages. It was with a sample-barcoded 5' primer and a J-beta primer mix that a second PCR of about 6 to 11 cycles was run. TCRdb fed the 5' RACE reads into MiXCR, producing one record per CDR3 protein. The data contain about 810,000 distinct CDR3 sequences, 35% to 40% of them seen just once; the ten biggest clones take up roughly 13%. Input material: blood. Receptors originate from a man younger than 35 in good health.

About this clonotype itself: A much larger clone differs from this one at a single base, so this may be a read error. This rearrangement joins TRBV20-1 to TRBJ1-2, with TRBD1 matching over 10 bases. The CDR3 runs 15 residues. Germline V lookup: CDR1 DFQATT, CDR2 SNEGSKA (reference sequence). As DNA, the CDR3 is TGCTGTGCTACTCCGGGACAGGGGTCGTCCTATGGCTACACCTTC. It yields the protein CCATPGQGSSYGYTF.

This clonotype was observed a few times. V gene TRBV4-3 combines with J gene TRBJ2-1, with D tentatively TRBD2 (7 bases). This CDR3 has 18 residues. The V end lost 2 bases, the J end lost 6 bases, and 23 bases lay between the germline ends. The germline V gene encodes CDR1 LGHNA and CDR2 YSLEER. The CDR3 DNA reads as TGCGCCAGCAGCCAACGATGGAGGGGGGGGATCTCCGGCAATGAGCAGTTCTTC. This translates into CASSQRWRGGISGNEQFF.

The chain has TRBV7-2 and TRBJ1-1, with 7 bases aligning to TRBD1. This CDR3 region has 14 residues. The germline V gene has CDR1 SGHTA and CDR2 FQGNSA. With V trimmed by 6 bases and J by 2 bases, 6 bases remained unmatched. This CDR3 reads CASRPDRENTEAFF. CDR3 bases: TGTGCCAGCAGGCCCGACAGGGAAAACACTGAAGCTTTCTTT.

This sequence joins TRBV11-2 and TRBJ2-7; 9 bases map to TRBD2. The J call may be incorrect, as the DNA end agrees better with TRBJ2-5. Germline-derived CDR1 and CDR2 are SGHAT and FQNNGV. CDR3 length equals 13 residues. The CDR3 spells CASSPSGTGTQYF. DNA for the CDR3: TGTGCCAGCAGCCCTAGCGGGACGGGGACCCAGTACTTC.

The rearrangement uses TRBV20-1 and TRBJ2-1, with 8 bases matching TRBD2. This CDR3 is built from 15 residues. Trimming cost V 3 bases and J 1 base; bases outside gene matches: 5. The germline CDR1 and CDR2 sequences are DFQATT and SNEGSKA (reference sequence). The CDR3 spells CSASGVAGSYNEQFF. The CDR3 DNA reads as TGCAGTGCTAGTGGGGTAGCGGGGTCCTACAATGAGCAGTTCTTC.

There are a few counts of this clonotype. V and J are TRBV5-5 and TRBJ2-2; 7 bases fit TRBD1. The germline V gene has CDR1 SGHKS and CDR2 YYEKEE (reference sequence). This CDR3 is built from 17 residues. The V segment lost 0 bases and the J segment 1 base; nucleotides outside the gene matches: 6. CDR3 in DNA: TGTGCCAGCAGCTTGGTCACAGGGGCTGAGAACACCGGGGAGCTGTTTTTT. This gives the protein CASSLVTGAENTGELFF.

In nucleotides, the CDR3 is TGCAGTGCTACGCTTACAGGAGACTCCTACTATGGCTACACCTTC. Amino acid sequence: CSATLTGDSYYGYTF. The J gene is TRBJ1-2, the V gene TRBV20-1; D is perhaps TRBD1 (5 bases). This CDR3 has 15 amino acids. Trimming took 4 bases from V and 3 from J, leaving 18 bases between them. Germline V gene data show CDR1 as DFQATT and CDR2 as SNEGSKA (reference sequence).

This clonotype was seen ten or more times. The chain uses TRBV20-1 and TRBJ1-4, with D uncertain. Trimming took off 1 base at V and 3 bases at J, with 6 bases between the two ends. CDR1 and CDR2 (germline): DFQATT, SNEGSKA (reference sequence). This CDR3 is 13 amino acids long. The CDR3 is CSARGRANEKLFF. CDR3 bases: TGCAGTGCTAGAGGAAGAGCTAATGAAAAACTGTTTTTT.

This chain uses TRBV12-3 or TRBV12-4 with TRBJ2-4; TRBD1 aligns across 8 bases. Trimming removed 6 bases from V and 13 bases from J; junction bases left unmatched: 20. CDR3 length: 16 residues. The CDR3 reads CASSLILQGARYKQYF. For the CDR3, the DNA is TGTGCCAGCAGCCTAATCCTCCAGGGGGCACGGTACAAGCAGTACTTC.

There are a few counts of this clonotype. The rearrangement joins TRBV7-9 to TRBJ2-3; D possibly uses TRBD1 or TRBD2 (5 bases each). The CDR3 runs 14 residues. Germline CDR1 SEHNR, CDR2 FQNEAQ (reference sequence). V shed 5 bases and J shed 9 bases, with 18 bases lying between them. The CDR3 region has the DNA TGTGCCAGCAGCCACCAGGAGGCCGCAGGGACGCAGTATTTT. Translating it yields CASSHQEAAGTQYF.

The table lists this clonotype with many counts. V usage is TRBV5-5 and J usage is TRBJ2-3, with TRBD1 identical over 9 bases. The CDR3 length is 14 residues. V lost 4 bases, J lost 2 bases, and 2 bases stayed unmatched. Germline V gene data show CDR1 as SGHKS and CDR2 as YYEKEE (reference sequence). CDR3 nucleotide sequence: TGTGCCAGCAGCAGACAGGGGGACACAGATACGCAGTATTTT. Translating it yields CASSRQGDTDTQYF.

The chain carries TRBV3-1 and TRBJ2-3; D may match TRBD1 or TRBD2 (5 bases each). CDR1 LGHDT and CDR2 YNNKEL come from the germline V gene (reference sequence). There are 17 residues in the CDR3. Trimming stripped 0 bases from V and 0 bases from J, with 13 bases between. DNA of the CDR3: TGTGCCAGCAGCCAAGAATGGGACGGGCTTAGCACAGATACGCAGTATTTT. Its translation is CASSQEWDGLSTDTQYF.

V and J are TRBV5-8 and TRBJ2-3; D uncertain. The V gene's germline CDR1 is SGHTS and CDR2 YDEGEE. This CDR3 has 14 residues. V was cut by 0 bases and J by 2 bases, with 7 bases left in between. CDR3 protein: CASSLELATDTQYF. The CDR3, as DNA: TGTGCCAGCAGCTTGGAATTAGCCACAGATACGCAGTATTTT.

A note on this clonotype: The germline gene is not matched at one end of the junction; a read error may be the cause. V gene TRBV7-3 combines with J gene TRBJ2-1; 11 bases are a match to TRBD2. The V gene's germline CDR1 is SGHTA and CDR2 FQGTGA. The CDR3 sequence is 16 residues long. The CDR3: CASSLSGGASYNGQFF. CDR3 bases: TGTGCCAGCAGCCTTAGCGGGGGGGCGTCCTACAATGGGCAGTTCTTC.

Concerning this clonotype itself: A much larger clone sits a single nucleotide away, making a read error possible. The chain employs TRBV29-1 and TRBJ2-4; 7 nucleotides match TRBD1. The DNA end is a closer match to TRBJ2-7, so the J assignment may be wrong. This CDR3 is built from 12 residues. CDR1 is SQVTM, CDR2 ANQGSEA, per germline. CDR3 DNA sequence: TGCAGCGTAAGGACAGGCACCTACGAGCAGTACTTC. This sequence encodes CSVRTGTYEQYF.

Only a few counts were recorded for this clonotype. V is TRBV14 and J is TRBJ1-6; 9 bases are a match to TRBD1. The CDR3 extends over 14 amino acids. The ends lost 5 bases at V and 9 bases at J; junction bases unmatched: 5. Germline V CDR1 and CDR2: SGHDN, FVKESK. The CDR3 region has the DNA TGTGCCAGCAGCTATGGACAGGGGAGTTCACCCCTCCACTTT. Encoded protein: CASSYGQGSSPLHF.

CDR3 protein: CASSPEGQINEQFF. CDR3 DNA sequence: TGTGCCAGCAGCCCAGAGGGACAGATCAATGAGCAGTTCTTC. The chain links TRBV3-1 to TRBJ2-1, with 7 bases fitting TRBD1. The germline V gene has CDR1 LGHDT and CDR2 YNNKEL (reference sequence). J gave up 6 bases and V 4 bases, and 6 bases lay outside the gene matches. The CDR3 covers 14 residues.

This clonotype was recorded only once. The chain employs TRBV6-2 or TRBV6-3 and TRBJ2-1; the D gene is possibly TRBD2 (7 bases). The germline V gene has CDR1 MNHEY and CDR2 SVGEGT. The CDR3 has 15 amino acids. The V end lost 8 bases, the J end lost 10 bases, and 24 bases lay between the germline ends. The CDR3 bases are TGTGCCAGCTACCCTGGGGGGGCCAACCGCATAGAGCAGTTCTTC. Translating it yields CASYPGGANRIEQFF.

This clonotype came up many times. This sequence joins TRBV4-3 and TRBJ2-1, with D maybe TRBD2 (6 bases). This CDR3 spans 15 amino acids. V lost 2 bases and J 4 bases, leaving 12 bases between the germline ends. Per the germline V gene, CDR1 is LGHNA and CDR2 is YSLEER. CDR3: CASSQKAGKYNEQFF. CDR3 DNA sequence: TGCGCCAGCAGCCAAAAGGCGGGGAAGTACAATGAGCAGTTCTTC.

The CDR3 bases are TGCAGTGCCAGGAGGACAGGGCGTCTTAGCGAGCAGTTCTTC. Protein sequence: CSARRTGRLSEQFF. The rearrangement links TRBV20-1 to TRBJ2-1; 8 bases agree with TRBD1. The CDR3 has 14 residues. Unmatched junction bases numbered 14, after V lost 6 bases and J lost 10 bases. Germline CDR1 is DFQATT and CDR2 is SNEGSKA (reference sequence).

The rearrangement links TRBV9 to TRBJ2-3; no reliable D call. V was trimmed by 0 bases and J by 4 bases, leaving 9 bases between them. This CDR3 comprises 14 residues. CDR1 is SGDLS and CDR2 is YYNGEE in the germline V gene. The CDR3 DNA reads TGTGCCAGCAGCGTAGTCAGTTCGGCAGATACGCAGTATTTT. Protein: CASSVVSSADTQYF.

The CDR3, as DNA: TGTGCCAGCAGCTTGGTCGAGGGATGGGCTGAAGCTTTCTTT. Its protein product is CASSLVEGWAEAFF. The chain uses TRBV5-5 and TRBJ1-1, with D unresolved. The CDR3 runs to 14 residues. Trimming took 0 bases from V and 6 from J, leaving 12 bases between them. The germline V gene encodes CDR1 SGHKS and CDR2 YYEKEE (reference sequence). Full variable domain (remainder filled in from reference TRBV5-5 and TRBJ1-1): DAGVTQSPTHLIKTRGQQVTLRCSPISGHKSVSWYQQVLGQGPQFIFQYYEKEERGRGNFPDRFSARQFPNYSSELNVNALLLGDSALYLCASSLVEGWAEAFFGQGTRLTVV.

The chain links TRBV7-2 to TRBJ1-3; 7 nucleotides align to TRBD1. With V trimmed by 5 bases and J by 0 bases, 7 bases remained unmatched. The CDR3 loop spans 16 amino acids. Germline V gene sequence: CDR1 SGHTA, CDR2 FQGNSA. The CDR3 loop is CASSRQGPLSGNTIYF. DNA of the CDR3: TGTGCCAGCAGCCGACAGGGCCCTCTCTCTGGAAACACCATATATTTT.

This clonotype was seen only once. Just one base apart from a much larger clone, this may be a read error. This sequence joins TRBV6-5 and TRBJ1-6, with 7 nucleotides matching TRBD1. The CDR3 totals 14 residues. CDR1 and CDR2 (germline): MNHEY, SVGAGI. The V gene end was trimmed by 5 bases and the J gene end by 6 bases; junction bases not matched to a gene: 4. CDR3 bases: TGTGCCAGCAGTAAGAGACAGGGTAATTCACCCCTCCACTTT. It encodes CASSKRQGNSPLHF.